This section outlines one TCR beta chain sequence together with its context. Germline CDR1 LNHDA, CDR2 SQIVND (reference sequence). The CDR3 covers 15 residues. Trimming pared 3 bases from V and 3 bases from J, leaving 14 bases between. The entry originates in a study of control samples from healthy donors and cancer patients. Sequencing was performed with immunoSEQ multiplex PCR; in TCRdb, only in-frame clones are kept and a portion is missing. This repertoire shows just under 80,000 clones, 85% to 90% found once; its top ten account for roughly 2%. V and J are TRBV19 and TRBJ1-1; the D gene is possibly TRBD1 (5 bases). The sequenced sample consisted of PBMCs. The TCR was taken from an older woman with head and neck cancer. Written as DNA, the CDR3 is TGTGCCAGTAGTATCTTGGGGGGAATGGACACTGAAGCTTTCTTT. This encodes CASSILGGMDTEAFF.